The sequence of this T cell receptor (beta chain) was determined in a study of identical twins. The germline CDR1 and CDR2 sequences are DFQATT and SNEGSKA (reference sequence). V lost 3 bases, J lost 2 bases, and 8 bases lay in between. The CDR3 spans 12 residues. Each CDR3 protein is one row after TCRdb ran MiXCR on the 5' RACE reads. The sample consists of roughly 540,000 distinct CDR3 sequences, roughly a fifth of them appearing once. These data were likewise used in another study, on T cells expressing NK-cell markers.

Sequences were obtained from CD4+ T cells sorted from blood. The rearrangement uses TRBV20-1 and TRBJ2-7; D remains ambiguous. The clonotype originates from a woman aged 18-29 years in good health. The CDR3 is CSASPDPYEQYF. In DNA form, the CDR3 reads TGCAGTGCTAGTCCGGACCCCTACGAGCAGTACTTC.